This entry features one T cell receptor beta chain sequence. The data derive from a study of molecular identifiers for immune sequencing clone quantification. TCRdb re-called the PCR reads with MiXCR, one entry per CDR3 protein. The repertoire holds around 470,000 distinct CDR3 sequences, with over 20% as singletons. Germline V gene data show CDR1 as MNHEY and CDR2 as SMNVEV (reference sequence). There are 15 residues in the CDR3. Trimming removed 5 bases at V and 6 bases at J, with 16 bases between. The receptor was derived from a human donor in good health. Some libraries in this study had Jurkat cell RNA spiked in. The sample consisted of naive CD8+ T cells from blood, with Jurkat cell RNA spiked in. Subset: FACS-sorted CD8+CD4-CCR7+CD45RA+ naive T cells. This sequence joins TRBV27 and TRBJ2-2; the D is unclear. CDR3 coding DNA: TGTGCCAGCAGTCTCCAAAGCCCCGTACCCGGGGAGCTGTTTTTT. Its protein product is CASSLQSPVPGELFF.